The present T cell receptor (beta chain) was sequenced within a study of molecular identifiers for immune sequencing clone quantification. Every naive CD8 library was made from between about 17,000 and 1,100,000 sorted cells with 10%, 30% or 50% RNA. Naive CD8 T cells were sorted, and the gate applied was CD8+CD4-CCR7+CD45RA+. This clonotype was seen ten or more times. Antigen specificity is unknown. Germline V gene lookup returns CDR1 SGHRS and CDR2 YFSETQ. The length of the CDR3 is 15 residues. Trimming shortened V by 4 bases and J by 0 bases, and 14 bases separated the two germline ends. Each CDR3 protein gets one entry after TCRdb re-called the PCR reads with MiXCR. Among some 650,000 distinct CDR3 sequences listed, just under 20% were seen once. Whole-study findings and limits: Detecting spiked Jurkat TCR RNA from one cell among about a million naive cells was reportedly possible. The share of molecules held by clones above 20 RNA copies was over 97% in effector cells and under 1% in naive cells.

This sequence was found in a human donor in good health. Some libraries in this study had Jurkat cell RNA spiked in. This chain links TRBV5-1 with TRBJ2-7; weak D call: TRBD2 (6 bases). Sequencing was performed on naive CD8+ T cells from blood, with Jurkat cell RNA spiked in. Documented subset: FACS-sorted CD8+CD4-CCR7+CD45RA+ naive T cells. The CDR3 region has the DNA TGCGCCAGCAGCCCCCCGGGAGACAGCTCCTACGAGCAGTACTTC. Translating it yields CASSPPGDSSYEQYF.